Each of the 17 T cell receptor beta chains below was sequenced from the same sample in a study of blood T cell repertoires in COVID-19. Measured with immunoSEQ multiplex PCR; TCRdb has only the in-frame clones, and not every one. The table shows 300,000 to 450,000 clones, with less than 90% occurring only once. The source material was PBMCs or T cells enriched from blood (not recorded which). These TCRs come from a woman younger than 45 who had recovered from COVID-19.

The rearrangement links TRBV5-1 to TRBJ2-7, with D perhaps matching TRBD2 (5 bases). The CDR3 is 15 amino acids. V shed 2 bases and J shed 3 bases, with 15 bases lying between them. Germline V lookup: CDR1 SGHRS, CDR2 YFSETQ. The CDR3 bases are TGCGCCAGCAGCTTAACGATCGGGGTGGGCTACGAGCAGTACTTC. It translates to CASSLTIGVGYEQYF.

The genes are TRBV18 and TRBJ1-2; 7 positions agree with TRBD1. Trimming at V came to 2 bases and at J to 7 bases, leaving 10 bases not matched to a gene. Germline loops: CDR1 KGHSH, CDR2 LQKENI. The CDR3 has 15 residues. CDR3 region: CASSPSVGGQTGYTF. The DNA of the CDR3 is TGTGCCAGCTCACCATCGGTAGGGGGACAGACTGGCTACACCTTC.

The chain employs TRBV7-2 and TRBJ2-7; TRBD1 agrees at 8 bases. The J segment lost 5 bases and the V segment lost 6 bases, leaving 15 bases of the junction unmatched. Per the germline V gene, CDR1 is SGHTA and CDR2 is FQGNSA. This CDR3 comprises 16 residues. CDR3 coding DNA: TGTGCCAGCAGACCTACGCCCGGACAGGGAAATGACGAGCAGTACTTC. This translates into CASRPTPGQGNDEQYF.

This sequence joins TRBV4-3 and TRBJ2-7, with a tentative D call TRBD2 (7 bases). Germline V gene data show CDR1 as LGHNA and CDR2 as YSLEER. V lost 0 bases and J lost 1, with 13 bases in between. This CDR3 contains 16 residues. CDR3 DNA: TGCGCCAGCAGCCAAGATAGGGGGGGGCGTTCCTACGAGCAGTACTTC. Residues: CASSQDRGGRSYEQYF.

The V gene is TRBV7-6, the J gene TRBJ2-7; 11 nucleotides agree with TRBD2. V dropped 2 bases and J dropped 0; count of bases not matched to a gene: 3. Germline values: CDR1 SGHVS, CDR2 FNYEAQ. CDR3 size: 16 residues. CDR3 sequence: CASSLTSGGPSYEQYF. CDR3 nucleotides: TGTGCCAGCAGCTTAACTAGCGGGGGCCCCTCCTACGAGCAGTACTTC.

The chain carries TRBV19 and TRBJ1-2; weak D call: TRBD1 (5 bases). Germline CDR1 and CDR2: LNHDA and SQIVND (reference sequence). CDR3 size: 13 residues. V gave up 5 bases and J gave up 8 bases, with 15 bases separating them. CDR3 sequence reads: CASSVAQGQGYTF. The DNA for the CDR3 is TGTGCCAGTAGTGTGGCGCAGGGCCAAGGCTACACCTTC.

This rearrangement joins TRBV19 to TRBJ1-5; D possibly corresponds to TRBD1 (5 bases). Germline CDR1 is LNHDA and CDR2 is SQIVND (reference sequence). Between the trimmed V and J ends, which lost 7 bases and 6 bases, there was a span of 16 bases. The CDR3 sequence is 14 residues long. The CDR3 DNA reads TGTGCCAGTATCTCAAACCAGGGAAGTCAGCCCCAGCATTTT. Translation: CASISNQGSQPQHF. Full variable domain (remainder filled in from reference TRBV19 and TRBJ1-5): DGGITQSPKYLFRKEGQNVTLSCEQNLNHDAMYWYRQDPGQGLRLIYYSQIVNDFQKGDIAEGYSVSREKKESFPLTVTSAQKNPTAFYLCASISNQGSQPQHFGDGTRLSIL.

The chain carries TRBV7-2 and TRBJ1-6; 10 bases align to TRBD1. CDR1 is SGHTA, CDR2 FQGNSA, per germline. CDR3 length equals 15 residues. Trimming removed 5 bases from V and 10 bases from J; junction bases left unmatched: 8. The CDR3 spells CASSGPGTGDSPLHF. The CDR3 region has the DNA TGTGCCAGCAGCGGGCCCGGGACAGGGGACTCACCCCTCCACTTT. The full variable domain, rest sourced from reference TRBV7-2 and TRBJ1-6, is GAGVSQSPSNKVTEKGKDVELRCDPISGHTALYWYRQSLGQGLEFLIYFQGNSAPDKSGLPSDRFSAERTGGSVSTLTIQRTQQEDSAVYLCASSGPGTGDSPLHFGNGTRLTVT.

This clone occurred once. The V and J genes are TRBV19 and TRBJ1-2; tentatively, D is TRBD1 (5 bases). V gave up 6 bases and J gave up 0 bases, with 11 bases separating them. CDR1 and CDR2 (germline): LNHDA, SQIVND (reference sequence). CDR3 size: 14 residues. The CDR3 reads CASRRDRANYGYTF. CDR3 in DNA: TGTGCCAGTAGGAGAGACAGAGCTAACTATGGCTACACCTTC.

This clone was seen only once. The rearrangement uses TRBV6-2 or TRBV6-3 and TRBJ2-2, with TRBD2 matching 10 bases. The CDR3 is made up of 17 amino acids. The junction had 10 bases not matched to a gene; V was cut back by 5 bases and J by 4 bases. CDR1 MNHEY and CDR2 SVGEGT come from the germline V gene. CDR3 sequence reads: CASSLRSGGATTGELFF. Here the CDR3 DNA reads TGTGCCAGCAGTCTCCGGAGCGGGGGGGCAACCACCGGGGAGCTGTTTTTT.

V gene TRBV5-1 combines with J gene TRBJ2-3, with 7 bases identical to TRBD2. CDR1 and CDR2 (germline): SGHRS, YFSETQ. The CDR3 covers 15 residues. V trimming: 4 bases; J trimming: 4 bases; junction bases outside the gene matches: 9. The CDR3 DNA is TGCGCCAGCAGCAGGAGCGGGGTTGTCTCAGATACGCAGTATTTT. Its protein is CASSRSGVVSDTQYF.

The rearrangement links TRBV5-4 to TRBJ1-1, with 8 bases identical to TRBD1. The germline gives CDR1 SGHNT, CDR2 YYREEE (reference sequence). The ends lost 4 bases at V and 5 bases at J; junction bases unmatched: 7. The CDR3 spans 14 residues. This CDR3 is CASSTGQGLTEAFF. CDR3 in DNA: TGTGCCAGCAGCACTGGACAGGGTTTAACTGAAGCTTTCTTT.

This rearrangement joins TRBV6-5 to TRBJ1-1; D remains unclear. Germline loops: CDR1 MNHEY, CDR2 SVGAGI. Trimming removed 8 bases at V and 7 bases at J, with 11 bases between. CDR3 length equals 11 residues. The CDR3, as DNA: TGTGCCAGCGATAGAACCCTTGAAGCTTTCTTT. Amino acid sequence: CASDRTLEAFF.

The rearrangement joins TRBV10-3 to TRBJ2-2, with D possibly matching TRBD1 (7 bases). Germline-derived CDR1 and CDR2 are ENHRY and SYGVKD. The CDR3 is made up of 15 amino acids. Trimming removed 3 bases at V and 3 bases at J, with 11 bases between. Here the CDR3 reads CAISDRGADTGELFF. The CDR3 nucleotides read TGTGCCATCAGTGACAGGGGGGCCGACACCGGGGAGCTGTTTTTT.

The V gene is TRBV9, the J gene TRBJ1-2, with TRBD1 matching over 8 bases. This CDR3 has 13 residues. The trim removed 2 bases at V and 6 bases at J, leaving 3 bases unmatched. The germline CDR1 and CDR2 sequences are SGDLS and YYNGEE. The CDR3 is CASSVGQVDGYTF. The CDR3 DNA sequence: TGTGCCAGCAGCGTGGGACAGGTCGATGGCTACACCTTC.

The rearrangement links TRBV2 to TRBJ1-5; 10 bases are a match to TRBD1. V was clipped by 7 bases and J by 3 bases; unmatched bases: 3. The germline V gene has CDR1 SNHLY and CDR2 FYNNEI. CDR3 size: 14 residues. DNA for the CDR3: TGTGCCAGCAAAGGGACAGGGGCCAATCAGCCCCAGCATTTT. Protein product: CASKGTGANQPQHF.

This chain uses TRBV2 with TRBJ2-7; D call uncertain. The V gene's germline CDR1 is SNHLY and CDR2 FYNNEI. V gave up 7 bases and J gave up 2 bases, with 9 bases separating them. The CDR3 length is 12 residues. The CDR3 loop is CASKADTYEQYF. The CDR3 region has the DNA TGTGCCAGCAAGGCAGACACCTACGAGCAGTACTTC.